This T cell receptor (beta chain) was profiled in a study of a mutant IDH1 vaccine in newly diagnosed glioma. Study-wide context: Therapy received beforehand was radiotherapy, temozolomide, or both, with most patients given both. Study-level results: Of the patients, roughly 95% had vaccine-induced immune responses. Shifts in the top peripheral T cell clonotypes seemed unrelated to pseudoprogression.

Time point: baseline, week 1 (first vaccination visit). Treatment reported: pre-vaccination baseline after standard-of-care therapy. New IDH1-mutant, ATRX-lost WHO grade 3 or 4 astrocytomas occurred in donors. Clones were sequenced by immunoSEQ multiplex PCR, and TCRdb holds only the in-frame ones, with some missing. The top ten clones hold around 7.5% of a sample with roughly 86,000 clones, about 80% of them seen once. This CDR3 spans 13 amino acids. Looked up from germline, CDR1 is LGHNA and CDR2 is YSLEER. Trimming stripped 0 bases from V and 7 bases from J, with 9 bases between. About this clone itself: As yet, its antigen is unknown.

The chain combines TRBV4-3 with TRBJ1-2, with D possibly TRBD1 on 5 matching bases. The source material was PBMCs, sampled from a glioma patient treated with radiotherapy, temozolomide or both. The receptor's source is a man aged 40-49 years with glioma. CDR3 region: CASSQDIRVGYTF. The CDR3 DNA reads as TGCGCCAGCAGCCAAGATATCAGGGTTGGCTACACCTTC.